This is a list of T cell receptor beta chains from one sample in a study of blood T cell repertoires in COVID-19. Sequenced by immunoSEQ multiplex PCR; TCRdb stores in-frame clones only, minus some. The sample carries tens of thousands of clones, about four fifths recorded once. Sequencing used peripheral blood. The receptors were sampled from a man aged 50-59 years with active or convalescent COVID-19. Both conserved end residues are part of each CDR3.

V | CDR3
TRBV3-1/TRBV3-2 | CASSQETSGWETQYF
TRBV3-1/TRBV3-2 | CASSQDGGFGTGAYEQYF
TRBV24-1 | CATSDAPGRALYNEQFF
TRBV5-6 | CASSPPWDRDYNEQFF
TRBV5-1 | CASSSGTGGGTEAFF
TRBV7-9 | CASSPGQENTGELFF
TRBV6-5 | CASSDRGFSHQPQHF
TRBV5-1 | CASSLGQDKLSSTDTQYF
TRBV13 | CASSGLGHNNEQFF
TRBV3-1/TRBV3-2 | CASSTGTSGGATDTQYF
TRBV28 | CASSTLQVSSPAFF
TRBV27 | CASSPQGTSDYGYTF
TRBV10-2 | CASLLRGGNEQFF
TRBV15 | CATSSGTSGVTDTQYF
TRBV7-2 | CASSLGQWSTDTQYF
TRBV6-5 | CASSYSAGGYEQYF
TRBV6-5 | CASRGGFNSPLHF
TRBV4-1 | CASSQDLGRNTGELFF
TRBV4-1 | CASSQDAAFRSNQPQHF
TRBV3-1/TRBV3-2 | CASSQEWAGPETQYF
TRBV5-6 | CASGGLAYEQYF
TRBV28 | CASSLPGTNTGELFF
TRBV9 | CASSSLRGDGNTIYF
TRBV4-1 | CASSQDIPVNQPQHF
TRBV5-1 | CASSLWRADTQYF
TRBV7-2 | CASSLQTEAGGYTF
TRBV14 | CASSQDTVLETQYF
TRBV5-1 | CASSLGTANTEAFF
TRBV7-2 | CASSLDPARLETQYF
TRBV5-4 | CASSLEGLGGGGYTF
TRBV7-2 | CASSLMGGHSNIQYF
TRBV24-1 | CATSDPRTGGIETQYF
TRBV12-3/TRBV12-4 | CASSLGTSGGPYF
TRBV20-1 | CSASEAQETQYF
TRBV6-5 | CASSSPGWAGAGYTF
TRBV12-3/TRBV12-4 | CASTPGLAGGVF
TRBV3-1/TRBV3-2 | CASSAGTGANYGYTF
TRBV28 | CASSSDLTGGYETQYF
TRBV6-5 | CASSRDTSYEQYF
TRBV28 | CASSNTGGSNQPQHF
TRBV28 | CASSSPPAGAPHTQYF
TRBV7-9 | CASSPGTGVYEQYF
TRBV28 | CASSSGRRGSNQPQHF
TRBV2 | CASSEARLAWETQYF
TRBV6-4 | CASSLQGAGGGYTF
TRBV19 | CASSTLTGAYEQYF
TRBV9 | CASSVAAGGQDTQYF
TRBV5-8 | CASSSLAGANTGELFF
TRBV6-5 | CASSYLPTVMNTEAFF
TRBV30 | CAWRRGGAGDTQYF
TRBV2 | CASRVGLAGASVF
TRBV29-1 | CSAMDRENTGELFF
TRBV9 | CASSRGGLNTEAFF
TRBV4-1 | CASSQDGDGVGGIFSGNTIYF
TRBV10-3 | CAIRDDRGLPYNEQFF
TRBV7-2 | CASSLILGEGEKLFF
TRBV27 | CASSSSTGRINEKLFF
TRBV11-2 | CASSPRDRGDGIQYF